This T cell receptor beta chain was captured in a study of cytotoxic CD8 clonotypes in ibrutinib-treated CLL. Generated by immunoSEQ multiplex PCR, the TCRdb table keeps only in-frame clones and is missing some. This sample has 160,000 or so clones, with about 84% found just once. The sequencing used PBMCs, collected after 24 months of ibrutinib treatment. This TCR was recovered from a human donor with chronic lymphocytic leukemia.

The CDR3 DNA sequence: TGTGCCAGCAGCGTAGGCCCCCATACCGGGACTAGCTGGCAAGAGACCCAGTACTTC. This translates into CASSVGPHTGTSWQETQYF. The V and J genes are TRBV9 and TRBJ2-5; 9 bases agree with TRBD2. The V gene's germline CDR1 is SGDLS and CDR2 YYNGEE. There are 19 residues in the CDR3. V gave up 0 bases and J gave up 2 bases; unmatched junction bases: 14.